Following are 28 T cell receptor beta chains from one sample sequenced in a study of blood T cell repertoires in COVID-19. The method was immunoSEQ multiplex PCR; TCRdb's version includes in-frame clones alone and lacks a portion of them. The table has approximately 170,000 clones, 70% to 90% seen once; the top ten hold approximately 9.9%. The material sequenced was peripheral blood. These receptors originate from a woman aged 55-75 years with COVID-19, enrolled during active disease.

The gene calls are TRBV30 and TRBJ2-7; no firm D call. Germline V lookup: CDR1 GTSNPN, CDR2 SVGIG (reference sequence). Between the trimmed V and J ends, which lost 3 bases and 5 bases, there was a span of 14 bases. The CDR3 contains 13 residues. The CDR3 DNA follows: TGTGCCTGGAGCGCCTCCTACGAAAACGAGCAGTACTTC. Translated: CAWSASYENEQYF.

The rearrangement links TRBV5-5 to TRBJ2-3; 13 nucleotides line up with TRBD2. Trimming removed 3 bases from V and 2 bases from J; junction bases left unmatched: 6. The CDR3 covers 17 residues. Germline lookup yields CDR1 SGHKS and CDR2 YYEKEE (reference sequence). CDR3 nucleotide sequence: TGTGCCAGCAGCTCCCGGACTAGCGGGAGACTCACAGATACGCAGTATTTT. It encodes CASSSRTSGRLTDTQYF.

This clone was detected only once. The V and J genes are TRBV9 and TRBJ2-1, with 10 bases matching TRBD2. The CDR3 has 18 amino acids. V lost 4 bases, J lost 0 bases, and 10 bases stayed unmatched. CDR1 and CDR2 from the germline V gene are SGDLS and YYNGEE. The CDR3 region has the DNA TGTGCCAGCAGCCCCCTTGGACTAGCGGATAGCTCCTACAATGAGCAGTTCTTC. Protein sequence: CASSPLGLADSSYNEQFF.

The CDR3 sequence is CASSSTTGKDYGYTF. The CDR3 DNA reads TGTGCCAGCAGTTCAACGACAGGGAAGGACTATGGCTACACCTTC. The gene calls are TRBV28 and TRBJ1-2, with TRBD1 matching over 7 bases. CDR3 size: 15 residues. CDR1 and CDR2 from the germline V gene are MDHEN and SYDVKM. Trimming cost V 4 bases and J 3 bases; bases outside gene matches: 8.

V is TRBV7-2 and J is TRBJ2-5; 9 positions match TRBD2. The V and J ends lost 0 bases and 2 bases, in that order; junction bases with no gene match: 4. The CDR3 loop spans 16 amino acids. Germline V gene data show CDR1 as SGHTA and CDR2 as FQGNSA. The chain's CDR3 is CASSLAGTSRQETQYF. The DNA for the CDR3 is TGTGCCAGCAGCTTAGCGGGGACTAGCCGGCAAGAGACCCAGTACTTC.

Worth noting for this clone: Other DNA sequences in this specimen translate into the identical CDR3. CDR3 sequence (DNA): TGTGCCAGCTCACCGTCGACAGCGAACACTGAAGCTTTCTTT. This encodes CASSPSTANTEAFF. The chain joins TRBV18 to TRBJ1-1; D might be TRBD1 (5 bases). Germline V gene sequence: CDR1 KGHSH, CDR2 LQKENI. V lost 3 bases and J lost 1, with 9 bases in between. This CDR3 comprises 14 residues.

The rearrangement joins TRBV7-2 to TRBJ1-2; D possibly corresponds to TRBD1 (6 bases). Germline CDR1 is SGHTA and CDR2 is FQGNSA. The CDR3 consists of 14 residues. V lost 4 bases to trimming and J lost 5 bases, with 14 bases between them. The CDR3 loop is CASSSPGRGYGYTF. CDR3 coding DNA: TGTGCCAGCAGCTCTCCGGGGAGGGGGTATGGCTACACCTTC.

CDR3 coding DNA: TGTGCCAGCAGCTTACCCGCGAGCGGGAGGGCCCAAGAGACCCAGTACTTC. Its translation is CASSLPASGRAQETQYF. The chain joins TRBV7-2 to TRBJ2-5, with 10 bases identical to TRBD2. CDR1 is SGHTA and CDR2 is FQGNSA in the germline V gene. This CDR3 is built from 17 residues. V lost 2 bases, J lost 1 base, and 7 bases stayed unmatched. The entire variable domain, with the rest obtained from reference TRBV7-2 and TRBJ2-5, is as follows: GAGVSQSPSNKVTEKGKDVELRCDPISGHTALYWYRQSLGQGLEFLIYFQGNSAPDKSGLPSDRFSAERTGGSVSTLTIQRTQQEDSAVYLCASSLPASGRAQETQYFGPGTRLLVL.

The chain couples TRBV5-1 to TRBJ1-2; 7 bases fit TRBD1. The germline gives CDR1 SGHRS, CDR2 YFSETQ. Trimming took 4 bases from V and 4 from J; bases not matched to a gene: 7. The CDR3 extends over 14 amino acids. CDR3 region: CASSQNDRAYGYTF. The CDR3, as DNA: TGCGCCAGCAGCCAAAACGACAGGGCCTATGGCTACACCTTC.

This chain uses TRBV11-3 with TRBJ2-2; a possible D gene is TRBD2 (7 bases). Germline V gene lookup returns CDR1 SGHNT and CDR2 YENEEA. This CDR3 region has 15 residues. V was trimmed by 2 bases and J by 7 bases, leaving 14 bases between them. DNA for the CDR3: TGTGCCAGCAGCTTACGGGCGGGGGCGATCGGGGAGCTGTTTTTT. Protein product: CASSLRAGAIGELFF.

The rearrangement links TRBV7-9 to TRBJ2-7; TRBD1 matches at 8 bases. The CDR3 is 15 residues long. Germline V gene data show CDR1 as SEHNR and CDR2 as FQNEAQ (reference sequence). With 5 bases clipped from V and 7 bases from J, the junction kept 13 bases outside the gene matches. As DNA, the CDR3 is TGTGCCAGCAGCACCACAGGGGGACCTTTTGGGGAGCAGTACTTC. This codes for CASSTTGGPFGEQYF.

The chain combines TRBV19 with TRBJ1-5; D might be TRBD1 (5 bases). Trimming cost V 6 bases and J 3 bases, with 9 bases left between them. This CDR3 contains 13 residues. Germline loops: CDR1 LNHDA, CDR2 SQIVND (reference sequence). For the CDR3, the DNA is TGTGCCAGTAGAAGGGGATTCAATCAGCCCCAGCATTTT. Its translation: CASRRGFNQPQHF. Supplemented by reference TRBV19 and TRBJ1-5, the full variable domain reads DGGITQSPKYLFRKEGQNVTLSCEQNLNHDAMYWYRQDPGQGLRLIYYSQIVNDFQKGDIAEGYSVSREKKESFPLTVTSAQKNPTAFYLCASRRGFNQPQHFGDGTRLSIL.

The chain employs TRBV24-1 and TRBJ2-1; 12 nucleotides align to TRBD2. Germline CDR1 reads KGHDR; CDR2 reads SFDVKD. V was clipped by 4 bases and J by 8 bases; unmatched bases: 8. CDR3 length equals 16 residues. In DNA, the CDR3 is TGTGCCACCAGTGACTTCACTAGCGGGAGGCACCATGAGCAGTTCTTC. Its translation is CATSDFTSGRHHEQFF.

This clone has more than one count but fewer than ten. The chain joins TRBV19 to TRBJ1-3; TRBD1 matches at 9 bases. V gave up 7 bases and J gave up 2 bases; unmatched junction bases: 15. Germline V gene lookup returns CDR1 LNHDA and CDR2 SQIVND (reference sequence). The CDR3 covers 18 residues. The CDR3 is CASKPRTGGTGTGNTIYF. The DNA of the CDR3 is TGTGCCAGTAAACCTCGGACCGGAGGGACAGGGACTGGAAACACCATATATTTT.

The gene calls are TRBV6-1 and TRBJ2-7; TRBD2 matches at 14 bases. CDR1 and CDR2 (germline): MNHNS, SASEGT. There are 16 residues in the CDR3. The V segment lost 1 base and the J segment 9 bases; nucleotides outside the gene matches: 8. DNA of the CDR3: TGTGCCAGCAGTGAAGGGGTTGGGACTAGCGGGAGAGGGCAGTACTTC. Amino acid sequence: CASSEGVGTSGRGQYF.

The chain employs TRBV6-2 or TRBV6-3 and TRBJ1-4, with D maybe TRBD1 (6 bases). The V end was cut by 5 bases, the J end by 10 bases, with 17 bases between. CDR1 is MNHEY and CDR2 is SVGEGT in the germline V gene. The CDR3 contains 14 residues. CDR3 amino acids: CASSNRDIIAKLFF. CDR3 bases: TGTGCCAGCAGTAACCGGGACATTATCGCAAAACTGTTTTTT.

V usage is TRBV29-1 and J usage is TRBJ2-7, with D possibly being TRBD2 (5 bases). Per the germline V gene, CDR1 is SQVTM and CDR2 is ANQGSEA. The CDR3 has 15 amino acids. The V gene lost 4 bases and the J gene lost 2 bases, with 18 bases spanning the gap. CDR3 region: CSVVSRSGPAYEQYF. DNA of the CDR3: TGCAGCGTTGTGAGCAGAAGCGGACCAGCCTACGAGCAGTACTTC.

The chain is built from TRBV28 and TRBJ1-1; 8 bases match TRBD1. The V gene's germline CDR1 is MDHEN and CDR2 SYDVKM. The CDR3 is 17 amino acids. J lost 4 bases, V lost 5 bases, and 15 bases had no gene match. For the CDR3, the DNA is TGTGCCAGCAGTCCCTCCGAGTTTGGAACAGGGGGCACTGAAGCTTTCTTT. It encodes CASSPSEFGTGGTEAFF. Full variable domain (outside the CDR3, taken from reference TRBV28 and TRBJ1-1): DVKVTQSSRYLVKRTGEKVFLECVQDMDHENMFWYRQDPGLGLRLIYFSYDVKMKEKGDIPEGYSVSREKKERFSLILESASTNQTSMYLCASSPSEFGTGGTEAFFGQGTRLTVV.

The chain has TRBV4-1 and TRBJ2-7; perhaps TRBD1 as D (5 bases). Trimming stripped 1 base from V and 2 bases from J, with 21 bases between. The germline gives CDR1 MGHRA, CDR2 YSYEKL. The CDR3 contains 18 residues. The CDR3 loop is CASSQAPIQGRQTYEQYF. The CDR3 nucleotides are TGCGCCAGCAGCCAAGCTCCAATTCAAGGCAGACAGACCTACGAGCAGTACTTC.

The chain couples TRBV11-2 to TRBJ2-7; 8 nucleotides match TRBD1. Germline assignment: CDR1 SGHAT and CDR2 FQNNGV. The CDR3 runs 14 residues. V lost 5 bases, J lost 4 bases, and 7 bases stayed unmatched. CDR3 residues: CASSPGGAPYEQYF. The CDR3 DNA reads TGTGCCAGCAGCCCAGGGGGCGCGCCTTACGAGCAGTACTTC.

The V call is TRBV11-2, the J call TRBJ1-2; D is perhaps TRBD1 (5 bases). Germline V lookup: CDR1 SGHAT, CDR2 FQNNGV. The CDR3 runs to 16 residues. V shed 4 bases and J shed 6 bases, with 21 bases lying between them. CDR3 residues: CASSSQDSTPGDGYTF. Written as DNA, the CDR3 is TGTGCCAGCAGCTCACAAGACAGTACTCCTGGCGATGGCTACACCTTC.

The table lists this clone with a count of one. This chain uses TRBV19 with TRBJ1-5; D not resolved. The CDR3 contains 15 residues. Germline-derived CDR1 and CDR2 are LNHDA and SQIVND (reference sequence). Between the trimmed V and J ends, which lost 1 base and 3 bases, there was a span of 10 bases. The DNA for the CDR3 is TGTGCCAGTAGTATAGGTCGGCAGGACAATCAGCCCCAGCATTTT. Amino acid sequence: CASSIGRQDNQPQHF.

The chain carries TRBV6-1 and TRBJ1-1; 7 positions agree with TRBD1. This CDR3 has 15 residues. CDR1 is MNHNS, CDR2 SASEGT, per germline. Trimming cost V 2 bases and J 6 bases; bases outside gene matches: 9. CDR3: CASSERGTGQAEAFF. The DNA of the CDR3 is TGTGCCAGCAGTGAAAGGGGGACCGGACAGGCTGAAGCTTTCTTT.

V gene TRBV6-2 or TRBV6-3 combines with J gene TRBJ2-7, with 7 bases aligning to TRBD1. The CDR3 covers 14 residues. V trimming: 5 bases; J trimming: 7 bases; junction bases outside the gene matches: 11. Germline CDR1 MNHEY, CDR2 SVGEGT. CDR3 protein: CASSKTVQGREQYF. DNA of the CDR3: TGTGCCAGCAGTAAAACCGTACAGGGGAGAGAGCAGTACTTC.

This clone was found once. V and J are TRBV5-1 and TRBJ1-6; 8 positions match TRBD1. Losses at the gene ends were 1 base for V and 7 bases for J; bases not matched to a gene: 16. Germline lookup yields CDR1 SGHRS and CDR2 YFSETQ. The CDR3 totals 19 residues. The CDR3 region has the DNA TGCGCCAGCAGCTTGTGGGGGACAGGAAAGTCCGCGGTAAATTCACCCCTCCACTTT. This translates into CASSLWGTGKSAVNSPLHF.

This clone has more than one count but fewer than ten. This chain connects TRBV6-2 or TRBV6-3 to TRBJ1-5, with 7 bases lining up with TRBD1. V shed 0 bases and J 0 bases; nucleotides not matched to a gene: 11. CDR3 length: 19 residues. Germline V gene sequence: CDR1 MNHEY, CDR2 SVGEGT. CDR3 loop: CASSYSRDRRNNSNQPQHF. CDR3 in DNA: TGTGCCAGCAGTTACTCGAGGGACAGAAGAAACAATAGCAATCAGCCCCAGCATTTT.

The chain uses TRBV2 and TRBJ1-2, with TRBD1 identical over 9 bases. This CDR3 contains 16 residues. V trimming: 1 base; J trimming: 2 bases; junction bases outside the gene matches: 5. The V gene's germline CDR1 is SNHLY and CDR2 FYNNEI. The CDR3 coding sequence is TGTGCCAGCAGTGAAGGGACAGGGGATTGGAACTATGGCTACACCTTC. As protein: CASSEGTGDWNYGYTF.

The chain employs TRBV29-1 and TRBJ2-5, with D maybe TRBD1 (6 bases). This CDR3 spans 13 amino acids. Germline V CDR1 and CDR2: SQVTM, ANQGSEA. The V and J ends lost 3 bases and 5 bases respectively, with 13 bases between them. The CDR3: CSVDGQLRETQYF. The CDR3 DNA reads as TGCAGCGTTGACGGACAGCTTCGCGAGACCCAGTACTTC.